These 14 T cell receptor beta chains share one sample of origin, sequenced in a study of T cell responses to AZD1222 COVID-19 vaccine. Clones were sequenced by immunoSEQ multiplex PCR, and TCRdb holds only the in-frame ones, with some missing. This sample yields roughly 120,000 clones, of which 85% to 95% are seen a single time; 6.6% belongs to the top ten. The sample here was peripheral blood, taken on day 0 of AZD1222 vaccination. These receptors came from an adult in good health.

The chain employs TRBV28 and TRBJ1-6; D not resolved. V was clipped by 5 bases and J by 10 bases, with 18 bases between them. This CDR3 is built from 15 residues. Germline-derived CDR1 and CDR2 are MDHEN and SYDVKM. The DNA for the CDR3 is TGTGCCAGCAGTCTCCCCGTGGGGAGGGAATCACCCCTCCACTTT. It translates to CASSLPVGRESPLHF.

This sequence joins TRBV6-2 or TRBV6-3 and TRBJ2-1; 11 nucleotides agree with TRBD2. V trimming: 2 bases; J trimming: 8 bases; junction bases outside the gene matches: 11. CDR1 is MNHEY, CDR2 SVGEGT, per germline. This CDR3 contains 17 residues. The CDR3 is CASSYEGASGRLYEQFF. The CDR3 nucleotides read TGTGCCAGCAGTTACGAGGGCGCTAGCGGGAGGCTGTATGAGCAGTTCTTC.

This sequence joins TRBV12-1 and TRBJ2-7; the D call of TRBD1 is as the table states it, not checked on the DNA. TRBV12-1 is shown as a pseudogene. The CDR3 is made up of 13 amino acids. The DNA of the CDR3 is TGTGCCAGCCCCGGGACAGTAGAGTACGAGCAGTACTTC. Translating it yields CASPGTVEYEQYF.

V gene TRBV27 combines with J gene TRBJ1-2; the match to TRBD1 covers 10 bases. The CDR3 consists of 16 residues. Germline V gene sequence: CDR1 MNHEY, CDR2 SMNVEV (reference sequence). The V segment lost 4 bases and the J segment 4 bases; nucleotides outside the gene matches: 9. For the CDR3, the DNA is TGTGCCAGCAGTTGGGGACAGGGGTTGGAGAGCTATGGCTACACCTTC. Encoded protein: CASSWGQGLESYGYTF.

The V and J genes are TRBV5-6 and TRBJ1-1; D unresolved. The CDR3 is made up of 12 amino acids. Germline CDR1 SGHDT, CDR2 YYEEEE. The V and J ends lost 5 bases and 1 base respectively, with 6 bases between them. CDR3 residues: CASSWSNTEAFF. For the CDR3, the DNA is TGTGCCAGCAGTTGGTCGAACACTGAAGCTTTCTTT.

This chain connects TRBV19 to TRBJ2-7, with D hard to call. Germline CDR1 and CDR2: LNHDA and SQIVND (reference sequence). Trimming pared 6 bases from V and 2 bases from J, leaving 8 bases between. CDR3 length: 12 amino acids. The CDR3 nucleotides read TGTGCCAGTAGCAACCCCCCCTACGAGCAGTACTTC. Translated, it gives CASSNPPYEQYF.

The rearrangement joins TRBV7-2 to TRBJ1-4, with D possibly TRBD1 on 5 matching bases. CDR1 is SGHTA, CDR2 FQGNSA, per germline. The CDR3 length is 15 residues. The V and J ends lost 3 bases and 5 bases respectively, with 13 bases between them. The CDR3 sequence: CASSLNFGGNEKLFF. In DNA, the CDR3 is TGTGCCAGCAGCTTGAATTTCGGGGGAAATGAAAAACTGTTTTTT. The entire variable domain, with the rest obtained from reference TRBV7-2 and TRBJ1-4, is as follows: GAGVSQSPSNKVTEKGKDVELRCDPISGHTALYWYRQSLGQGLEFLIYFQGNSAPDKSGLPSDRFSAERTGGSVSTLTIQRTQQEDSAVYLCASSLNFGGNEKLFFGSGTQLSVL.

This chain links TRBV19 with TRBJ2-1, with 9 bases that match TRBD2. V gave up 5 bases and J gave up 8 bases; unmatched junction bases: 13. The CDR3 totals 16 residues. In germline, CDR1 is LNHDA, CDR2 SQIVND (reference sequence). This CDR3 is CASSARAGGGTHEQFF. In DNA form, the CDR3 reads TGTGCCAGTAGTGCGCGCGCGGGAGGGGGGACGCATGAGCAGTTCTTC.

The chain links TRBV10-3 to TRBJ1-1; 8 nucleotides line up with TRBD1. Per germline, CDR1 ENHRY and CDR2 SYGVKD. The CDR3 extends over 14 amino acids. J gave up 2 bases and V 8 bases, and 7 bases lay outside the gene matches. CDR3 DNA: TGTGCCATCCGCGCAGGGGGCGAAAACACTGAAGCTTTCTTT. Residues: CAIRAGGENTEAFF.

The chain joins TRBV10-3 to TRBJ1-1, with TRBD1 matching over 9 bases. Germline V gene sequence: CDR1 ENHRY, CDR2 SYGVKD. Trimming cost V 7 bases and J 4 bases; bases outside gene matches: 4. The CDR3 extends over 13 amino acids. The chain's CDR3 is CAIKRDRATEAFF. In DNA form, the CDR3 reads TGTGCCATCAAGCGGGACAGGGCCACTGAAGCTTTCTTT.

This chain uses TRBV3-1 (or the pseudogene TRBV3-2) with TRBJ2-1; TRBD2 matches at 7 bases. V gave up 4 bases and J gave up 6 bases; unmatched junction bases: 12. The CDR3 spans 16 residues. CDR1 is LGHDT and CDR2 is YNNKEL in the germline V gene (reference sequence). DNA of the CDR3: TGTGCCAGCAGCCGACTAAGACGCGGGAGCTTCAATGAGCAGTTCTTC. Its protein product is CASSRLRRGSFNEQFF.

This clone was recorded once. The rearrangement links TRBV13 to TRBJ2-1; 10 positions agree with TRBD2. Germline CDR1 PRHDT, CDR2 FYEKMQ (reference sequence). V lost 1 base, J lost 3 bases, and 3 bases stayed unmatched. The CDR3 has 16 amino acids. CDR3: CASSLDLAGVYNEQFF. CDR3 DNA sequence: TGTGCCAGCAGCTTAGACCTAGCGGGAGTCTACAATGAGCAGTTCTTC.

The J gene is TRBJ2-1, the V gene TRBV27; 8 bases are a match to TRBD2. Germline V lookup: CDR1 MNHEY, CDR2 SMNVEV (reference sequence). This CDR3 is built from 13 residues. Losses at the gene ends were 6 bases for V and 6 bases for J; bases not matched to a gene: 4. This CDR3 is CASRGGRSNEQFF. CDR3 coding DNA: TGTGCCAGCAGGGGCGGGAGGAGCAATGAGCAGTTCTTC.

J is TRBJ2-1 and V is TRBV28, with 7 bases identical to TRBD2. Germline V gene sequence: CDR1 MDHEN, CDR2 SYDVKM. V trimming: 4 bases; J trimming: 6 bases; junction bases outside the gene matches: 15. This CDR3 has 17 amino acids. The CDR3 DNA sequence: TGTGCCAGCAGTTCCCTCGGGTGGCGGGAGAATGTCAATGAGCAGTTCTTC. Protein sequence: CASSSLGWRENVNEQFF.